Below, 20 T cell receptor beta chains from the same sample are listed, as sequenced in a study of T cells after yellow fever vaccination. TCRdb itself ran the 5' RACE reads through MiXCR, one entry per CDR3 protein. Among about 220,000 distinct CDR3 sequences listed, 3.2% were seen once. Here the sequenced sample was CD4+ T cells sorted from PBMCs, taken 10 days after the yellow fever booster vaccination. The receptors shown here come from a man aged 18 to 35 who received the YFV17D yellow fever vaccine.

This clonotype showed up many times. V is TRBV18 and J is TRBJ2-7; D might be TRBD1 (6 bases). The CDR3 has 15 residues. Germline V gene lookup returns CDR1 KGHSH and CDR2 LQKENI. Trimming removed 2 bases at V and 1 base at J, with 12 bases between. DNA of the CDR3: TGTGCCAGCTCACCATTCACGACAGGATCCTACGAGCAGTACTTC. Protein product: CASSPFTTGSYEQYF.

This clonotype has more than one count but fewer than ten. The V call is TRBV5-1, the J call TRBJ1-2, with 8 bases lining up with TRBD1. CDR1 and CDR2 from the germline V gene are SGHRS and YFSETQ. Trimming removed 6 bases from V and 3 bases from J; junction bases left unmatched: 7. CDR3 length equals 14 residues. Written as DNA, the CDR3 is TGCGCCAGCACCTTTAACAGGGGGGACTATGGCTACACCTTC. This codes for CASTFNRGDYGYTF.

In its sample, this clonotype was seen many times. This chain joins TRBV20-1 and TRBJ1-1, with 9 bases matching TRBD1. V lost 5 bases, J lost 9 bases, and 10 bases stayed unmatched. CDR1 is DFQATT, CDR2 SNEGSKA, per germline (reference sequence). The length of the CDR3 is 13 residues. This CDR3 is CSAPIPGQGQAFF. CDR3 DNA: TGCAGTGCTCCAATTCCGGGACAGGGACAAGCTTTCTTT.

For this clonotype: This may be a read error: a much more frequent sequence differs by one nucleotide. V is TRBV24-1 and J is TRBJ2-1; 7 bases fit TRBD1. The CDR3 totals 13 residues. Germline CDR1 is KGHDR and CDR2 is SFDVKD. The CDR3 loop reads CATCDSDRWEQFF. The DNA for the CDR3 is TGTGCCACCTGTGATTCGGACAGGTGGGAGCAGTTCTTC.

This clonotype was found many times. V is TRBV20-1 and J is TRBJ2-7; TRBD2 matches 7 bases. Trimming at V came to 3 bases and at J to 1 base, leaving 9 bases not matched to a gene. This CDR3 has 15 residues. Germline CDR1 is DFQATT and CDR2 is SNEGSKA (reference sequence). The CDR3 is CSARGQRGDSYEQYF. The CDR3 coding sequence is TGCAGTGCTAGGGGTCAGCGGGGCGATTCCTACGAGCAGTACTTC.

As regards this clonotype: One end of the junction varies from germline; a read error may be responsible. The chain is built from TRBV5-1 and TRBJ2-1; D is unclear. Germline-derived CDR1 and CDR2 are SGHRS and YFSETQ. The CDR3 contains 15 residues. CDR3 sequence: CASRLGPSSYNEQFF. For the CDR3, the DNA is TGCGCCAGCAGGTTGGGCCCGAGCTCCTACAATGAGCAGTTCTTC.

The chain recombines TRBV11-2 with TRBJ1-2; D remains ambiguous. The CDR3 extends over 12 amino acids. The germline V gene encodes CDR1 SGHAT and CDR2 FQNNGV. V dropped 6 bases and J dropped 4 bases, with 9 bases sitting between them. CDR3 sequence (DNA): TGTGCCAGCAGGCCTCTCCGCTATGGCTACACCTTC. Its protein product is CASRPLRYGYTF.

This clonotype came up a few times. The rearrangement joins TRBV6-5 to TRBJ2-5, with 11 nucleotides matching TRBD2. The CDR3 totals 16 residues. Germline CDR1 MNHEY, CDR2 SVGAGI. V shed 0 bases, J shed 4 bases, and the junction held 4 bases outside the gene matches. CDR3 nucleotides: TGTGCCAGCAGTTACTCGATGCTAGCGGGGGGAGAGACCCAGTACTTC. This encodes CASSYSMLAGGETQYF.

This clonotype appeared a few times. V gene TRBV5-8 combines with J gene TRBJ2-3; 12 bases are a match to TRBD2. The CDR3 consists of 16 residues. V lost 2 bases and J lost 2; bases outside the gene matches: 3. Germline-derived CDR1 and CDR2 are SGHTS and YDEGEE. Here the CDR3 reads CASSFLAGGDTDTQYF. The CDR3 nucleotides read TGTGCCAGCAGCTTTCTAGCGGGGGGGGACACAGATACGCAGTATTTT. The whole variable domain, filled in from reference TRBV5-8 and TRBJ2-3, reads EAGVTQSPTHLIKTRGQQATLRCSPISGHTSVYWYQQALGLGLQFLLWYDEGEERNRGNFPPRFSGRQFPNYSSELNVNALELEDSALYLCASSFLAGGDTDTQYFGPGTRLTVL.

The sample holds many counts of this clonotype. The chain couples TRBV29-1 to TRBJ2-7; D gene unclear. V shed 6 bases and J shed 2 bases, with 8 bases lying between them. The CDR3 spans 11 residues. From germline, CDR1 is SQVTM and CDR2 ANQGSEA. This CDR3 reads CSVGNTYEQYF. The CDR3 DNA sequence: TGCAGCGTGGGGAACACCTACGAGCAGTACTTC.

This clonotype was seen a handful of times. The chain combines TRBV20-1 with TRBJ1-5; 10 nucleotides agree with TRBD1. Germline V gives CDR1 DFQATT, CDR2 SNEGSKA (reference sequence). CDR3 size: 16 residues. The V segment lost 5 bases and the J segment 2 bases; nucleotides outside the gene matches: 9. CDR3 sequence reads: CSASISGTGGNQPQHF. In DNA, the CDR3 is TGCAGTGCTTCTATCTCCGGGACAGGGGGCAATCAGCCCCAGCATTTT.

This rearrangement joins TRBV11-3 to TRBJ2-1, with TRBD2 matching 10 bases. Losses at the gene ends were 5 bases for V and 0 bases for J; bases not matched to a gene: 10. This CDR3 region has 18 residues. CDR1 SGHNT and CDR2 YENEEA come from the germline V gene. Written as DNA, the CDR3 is TGTGCCAGCAGCCGGACGGGGACTAGCGTGAGCTCCTACAATGAGCAGTTCTTC. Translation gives CASSRTGTSVSSYNEQFF.

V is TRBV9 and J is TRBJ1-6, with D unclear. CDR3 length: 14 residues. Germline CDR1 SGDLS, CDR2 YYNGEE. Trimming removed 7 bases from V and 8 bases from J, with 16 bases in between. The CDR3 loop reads CASGLTELYSPLHF. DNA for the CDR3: TGTGCCAGCGGCTTGACGGAACTTTATTCACCCCTCCACTTT.

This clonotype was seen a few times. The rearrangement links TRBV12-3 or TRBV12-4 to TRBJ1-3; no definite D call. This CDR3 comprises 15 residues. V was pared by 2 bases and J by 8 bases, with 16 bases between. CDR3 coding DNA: TGTGCCAGCAGTTTATCGTCCGGGCCCCCTCACACCATATATTTT. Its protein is CASSLSSGPPHTIYF.

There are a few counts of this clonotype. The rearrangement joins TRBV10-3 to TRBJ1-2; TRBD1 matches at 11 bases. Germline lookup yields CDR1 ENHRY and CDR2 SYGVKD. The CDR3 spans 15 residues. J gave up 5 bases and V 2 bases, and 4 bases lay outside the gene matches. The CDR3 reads CAISEGQGARYGYTF. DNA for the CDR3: TGTGCCATCAGTGAGGGACAGGGGGCACGATATGGCTACACCTTC.

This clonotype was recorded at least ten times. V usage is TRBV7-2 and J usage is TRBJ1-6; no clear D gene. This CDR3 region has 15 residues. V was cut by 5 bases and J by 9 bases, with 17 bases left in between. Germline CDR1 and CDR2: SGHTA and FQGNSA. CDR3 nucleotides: TGTGCCAGCAGCGAGACGTACAGATCGCCTTCACCCCTCCACTTT. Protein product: CASSETYRSPSPLHF.

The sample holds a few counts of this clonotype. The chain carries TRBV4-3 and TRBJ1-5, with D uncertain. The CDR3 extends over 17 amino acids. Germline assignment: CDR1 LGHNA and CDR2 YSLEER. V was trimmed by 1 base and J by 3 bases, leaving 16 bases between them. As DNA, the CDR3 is TGCGCCAGCAGCCAAGGCCCGGCCAATATGCACAATCAGCCCCAGCATTTT. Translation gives CASSQGPANMHNQPQHF.

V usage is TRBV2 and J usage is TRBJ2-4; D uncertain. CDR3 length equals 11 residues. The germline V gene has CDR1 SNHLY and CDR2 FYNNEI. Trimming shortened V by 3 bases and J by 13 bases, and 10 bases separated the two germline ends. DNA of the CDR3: TGTGCCAGCAGTGACTACAGTCACCAGTACTTC. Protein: CASSDYSHQYF. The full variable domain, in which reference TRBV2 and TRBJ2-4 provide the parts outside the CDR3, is EPEVTQTPSHQVTQMGQEVILRCVPISNHLYFYWYRQILGQKVEFLVSFYNNEISEKSEIFDDQFSVERPDGSNFTLKIRSTKLEDSAMYFCASSDYSHQYFGAGTRLSVL.

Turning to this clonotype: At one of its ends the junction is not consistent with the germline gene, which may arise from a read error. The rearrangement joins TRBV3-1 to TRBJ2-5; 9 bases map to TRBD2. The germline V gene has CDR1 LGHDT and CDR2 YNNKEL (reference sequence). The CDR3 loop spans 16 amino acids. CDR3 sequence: CASTPYASGGQEIQYF. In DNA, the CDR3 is TGTGCCAGCACCCCCTATGCGAGCGGGGGGCAAGAGATCCAGTACTTC.

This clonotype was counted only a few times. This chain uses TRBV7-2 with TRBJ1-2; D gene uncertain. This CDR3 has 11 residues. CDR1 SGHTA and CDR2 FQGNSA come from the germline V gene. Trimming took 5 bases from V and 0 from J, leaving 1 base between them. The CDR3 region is CASSANYGYTF. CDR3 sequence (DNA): TGTGCCAGCAGCGCTAACTATGGCTACACCTTC.